Detailed here is one T cell receptor beta chain. The record originates from a study of monozygotic twins with cystic fibrosis. Background on the study: Libraries were built from around 2.8 micrograms of fragmented DNA using about 16 PCR cycles.

The germline CDR1 and CDR2 sequences are SGHTS and YDEGEE. The CDR3 runs to 17 residues. V lost 7 bases to trimming and J lost 3 bases; unmatched junction nucleotides: 15. Generated by immunoSEQ multiplex PCR, the TCRdb table keeps only in-frame clones and is missing some. This table has 10,000 to 15,000 clones, about 82% appearing once. The sequence was obtained from a man aged 18 to 29 with cystic fibrosis. Sequencing was carried out using blood. The chain carries TRBV5-8 and TRBJ2-3; 9 nucleotides align to TRBD2. The CDR3 sequence: CASCLLREGLRTDTQYF. CDR3 nucleotide sequence: TGTGCCAGCTGCCTACTGCGGGAGGGCCTTCGGACAGATACGCAGTATTTT.